This note documents a single T cell receptor beta chain sequence. The antigen is unknown. The data derive from a study of blood T cells in healthy people across ages. Study-level findings and limits: Naive T cell percentage showed a strong correlation with the diversity of TCR beta. Long-lived donors carried more naive CD4+ cells and greater diversity than aged donors. A conclusive naive versus antigen-experienced comparison was prevented by the unsorted PBMCs.

Trimming at V came to 1 base and at J to 8 bases, leaving 13 bases not matched to a gene. The CDR3 contains 16 residues. Together with a sample-barcoded 5' primer, a J-beta primer mix was included in a second PCR lasting about 7 to 12 cycles. TCRdb reanalysed the 5' RACE reads using MiXCR and keeps one entry per CDR3 protein. The sample has around 800,000 distinct CDR3 sequences, roughly 24% seen once. Separately, the same data were catalogued under a study of T cells of mothers and their children. Turning to that study: Some 2.8 million TCR beta reads per child versus over 9 million per mother.

The clonotype comes from a boy younger than 18 in good health. The sequenced sample consisted of blood. This chain links TRBV12-3 or TRBV12-4 with TRBJ1-2, with TRBD1 matching over 7 bases. The CDR3 DNA reads as TGTGCCAGCAGTTTAGGGGCCGAGGAGGGGGCCTGGGGCTACACCTTC. The encoded protein is CASSLGAEEGAWGYTF.